These 6 T cell receptor beta chains were all obtained from the same sample, sequenced in a study of identical twins. One entry per CDR3 protein, called by TCRdb with MiXCR from the 5' RACE reads. The data hold 280,000 or so distinct CDR3 sequences, with roughly 8.6% observed a single time. The sample also formed part of further work on yellow fever vaccine responses in identical twins.

Material: memory (CD45RO+) T cells sorted from blood. The receptors were sampled from a woman aged 18-29 years in good health.

This clonotype was detected ten times or more. The chain links TRBV27 to TRBJ1-4, with 10 bases lining up with TRBD1. This CDR3 is 15 amino acids long. V dropped 5 bases and J dropped 7; count of bases not matched to a gene: 7. CDR1 and CDR2 (germline): MNHEY, SMNVEV (reference sequence). CDR3: CASSPGTGDAEKLFF. The DNA for the CDR3 is TGTGCCAGCAGTCCCGGGACAGGGGACGCTGAAAAACTGTTTTTT. Full variable domain (rest looked up from reference TRBV27 and TRBJ1-4): EAQVTQNPRYLITVTGKKLTVTCSQNMNHEYMSWYRQDPGLGLRQIYYSMNVEVTDKGDVPEGYKVSRKEKRNFPLILESPSPNQTSLYFCASSPGTGDAEKLFFGSGTQLSVL.

The J gene is TRBJ2-2, the V gene TRBV11-2; D gene unclear. This CDR3 is 14 amino acids long. With 0 bases removed from V and 3 bases from J, the gap between germline ends came to 5 bases. Germline assignment: CDR1 SGHAT and CDR2 FQNNGV. The CDR3 here is CASSLDVHTGELFF. CDR3 DNA sequence: TGTGCCAGCAGCTTAGACGTCCACACCGGGGAGCTGTTTTTT.

This clonotype was seen at least ten times. V is TRBV5-1 and J is TRBJ2-1, with 11 bases identical to TRBD2. CDR3 length: 14 residues. With V trimmed by 2 bases and J by 10 bases, 5 bases remained unmatched. In germline, CDR1 is SGHRS, CDR2 YFSETQ. CDR3 nucleotides: TGCGCCAGCAGCTTCACTAGCGGGAGTAGGGAGCAGTTCTTC. It yields the protein CASSFTSGSREQFF.

This clonotype was counted between two and nine times. This chain uses TRBV20-1 with TRBJ2-2, with D perhaps TRBD1 (6 bases). Trimming stripped 6 bases from V and 9 bases from J, with 14 bases between. The CDR3 consists of 12 residues. Germline CDR1 DFQATT, CDR2 SNEGSKA (reference sequence). The CDR3 protein is CSATPGGRELFF. The CDR3 nucleotides read TGCAGTGCCACCCCTGGGGGCAGGGAGCTGTTTTTT.

This clonotype has a count of ten or more. The V gene is TRBV25-1, the J gene TRBJ1-1, with 8 bases aligning to TRBD1. CDR1 and CDR2 (germline): MGHDK, SYGVNS. J was trimmed by 11 bases and V by 0 bases; bases with no gene match: 8. The length of the CDR3 is 14 residues. The CDR3 DNA reads as TGTGCCAGCAGTGAATATACCGGACAGGGAAGGGCTTTCTTT. Amino acid sequence: CASSEYTGQGRAFF.

A few counts support this clonotype. In nucleotides, the CDR3 is TGTGCCAGCAGTAGGACAGCAAATGAAAAACTGTTTTTT. It codes for CASSRTANEKLFF. The V call is TRBV28, the J call TRBJ1-4; tentatively, D is TRBD1 (6 bases). The V end lost 5 bases, the J end lost 5 bases, and 9 bases lay between the germline ends. The CDR3 runs 13 residues. The V gene's germline CDR1 is MDHEN and CDR2 SYDVKM.